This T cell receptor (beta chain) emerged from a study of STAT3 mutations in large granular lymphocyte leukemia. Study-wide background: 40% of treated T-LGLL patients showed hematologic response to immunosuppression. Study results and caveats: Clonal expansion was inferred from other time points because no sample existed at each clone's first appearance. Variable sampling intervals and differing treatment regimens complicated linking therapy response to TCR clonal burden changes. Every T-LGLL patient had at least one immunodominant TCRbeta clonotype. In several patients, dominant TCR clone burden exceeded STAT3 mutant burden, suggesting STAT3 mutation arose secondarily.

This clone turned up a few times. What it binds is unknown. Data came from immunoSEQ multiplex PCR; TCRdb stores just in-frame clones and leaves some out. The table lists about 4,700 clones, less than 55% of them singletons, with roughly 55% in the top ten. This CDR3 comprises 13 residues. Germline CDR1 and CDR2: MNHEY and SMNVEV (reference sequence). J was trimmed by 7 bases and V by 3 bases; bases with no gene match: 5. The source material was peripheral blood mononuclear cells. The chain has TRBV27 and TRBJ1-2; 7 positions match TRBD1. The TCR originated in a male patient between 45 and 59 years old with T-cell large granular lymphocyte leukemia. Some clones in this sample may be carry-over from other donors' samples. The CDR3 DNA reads TGTGCCAGCAGTTTCCCAGGGGGAGCTGGCTACACCTTC. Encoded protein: CASSFPGGAGYTF.